This TCR beta chain was recorded in a study of PD-L1 blockade in urothelial cancer. About the research overall: Researchers looked at the blood 3 weeks (second dose) and 6 weeks after treatment began. There were a median of around 140,000 T cells in blood samples. Study-wide results and caveats: Where pretreatment blood TCR clonality fell below the median, better survival was predicted.

Worth noting for this clone: The antigen is not known.

The time point is: peripheral blood 6 weeks after treatment start. Germline loops: CDR1 MNHEY, CDR2 SMNVEV (reference sequence). V lost 1 base to trimming and J lost 7 bases; unmatched junction nucleotides: 10. The CDR3 totals 16 residues. The authors spiked synthetic TCR analog templates into each PCR. Profiling relied on immunoSEQ multiplex PCR, and the TCRdb table lists in-frame clones only, not all of them. Among roughly 76,000 clones listed, approximately 90% were seen once. The sequence was obtained from an elderly woman with urothelial cancer. The J gene is TRBJ2-1, the V gene TRBV27; TRBD2 matches at 7 bases. Here the sequenced sample was PBMCs, taken around atezolizumab (anti-PD-L1) treatment. In nucleotides, the CDR3 is TGTGCCAGCAGTTTATGGGGCGGGAGAGGGCATAATGAGCAGTTCTTC. Translation: CASSLWGGRGHNEQFF.